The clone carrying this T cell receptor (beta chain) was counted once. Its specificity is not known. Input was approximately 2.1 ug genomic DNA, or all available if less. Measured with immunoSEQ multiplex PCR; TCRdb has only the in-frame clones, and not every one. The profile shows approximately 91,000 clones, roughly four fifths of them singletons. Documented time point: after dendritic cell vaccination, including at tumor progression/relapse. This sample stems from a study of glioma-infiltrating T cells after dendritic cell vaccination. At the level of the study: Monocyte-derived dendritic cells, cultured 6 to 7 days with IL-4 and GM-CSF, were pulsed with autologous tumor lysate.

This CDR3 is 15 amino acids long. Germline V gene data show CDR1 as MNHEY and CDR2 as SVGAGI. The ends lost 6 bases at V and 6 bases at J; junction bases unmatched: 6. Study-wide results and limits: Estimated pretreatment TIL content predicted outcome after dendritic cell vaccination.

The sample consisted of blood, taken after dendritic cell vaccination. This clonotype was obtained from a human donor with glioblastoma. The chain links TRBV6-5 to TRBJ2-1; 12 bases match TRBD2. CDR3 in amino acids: CASRNLAGGPNEQFF. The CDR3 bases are TGTGCCAGCAGAAATCTAGCGGGGGGGCCCAATGAGCAGTTCTTC.